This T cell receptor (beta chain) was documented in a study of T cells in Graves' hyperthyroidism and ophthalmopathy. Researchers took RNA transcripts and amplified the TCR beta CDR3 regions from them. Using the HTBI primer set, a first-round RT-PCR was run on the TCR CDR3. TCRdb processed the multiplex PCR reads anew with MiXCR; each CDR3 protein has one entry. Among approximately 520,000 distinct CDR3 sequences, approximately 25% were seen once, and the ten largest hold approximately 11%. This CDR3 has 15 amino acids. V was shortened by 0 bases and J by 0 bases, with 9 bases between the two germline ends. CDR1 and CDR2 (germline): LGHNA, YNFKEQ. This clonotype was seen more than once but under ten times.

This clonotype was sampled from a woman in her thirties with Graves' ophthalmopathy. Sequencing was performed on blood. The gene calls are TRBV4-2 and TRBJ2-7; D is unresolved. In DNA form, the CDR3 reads TGTGCCAGCAGCCAAGAGGTCGTAACCTCCTACGAGCAGTACTTC. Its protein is CASSQEVVTSYEQYF.